This TCR beta chain was captured by sequencing in a study of spatial heterogeneity in lung cancer. There are 16 residues in the CDR3. Germline CDR1 ENHRY, CDR2 SYGVKD. V was clipped by 4 bases and J by 0 bases; unmatched bases: 6. Study conclusions and caveats: Tumor T cells had an estimated coverage that came to approximately 7.7% for alpha chains and around 13% for beta chains. One measure, the expanded intratumoral alpha and beta TCR count, tracked tumor mutation counts. Counts of ubiquitous and regional expanded TCRs tracked ubiquitous and regional nonsynonymous mutations, respectively.

TCRdb re-derived calls from the 5' RACE reads in MiXCR, one entry per CDR3 protein. The sample has over 10,000 distinct CDR3 sequences, roughly 2.9% seen once. Time point denoted: sample taken at primary tumor resection. Sequencing covered unsorted whole RNA taken from tumor, nontumor lung or frozen PBMC. This clonotype was seen many times. Its antigen remains unknown. J is TRBJ2-1 and V is TRBV10-3, with 7 bases fitting TRBD1. The sample consisted of lung tumor tissue, taken at surgery. The clonotype comes from a male donor with early-stage non-small cell lung cancer. The CDR3 protein is CAISVRGPSSYNEQFF. The CDR3 coding sequence is TGTGCCATCAGTGTTAGGGGGCCGAGCTCCTACAATGAGCAGTTCTTC.